This T cell receptor (beta chain) was sequenced for a study of blood T cell repertoires in COVID-19. Assay used: immunoSEQ multiplex PCR; TCRdb lists only in-frame clones, some missing. The sample lists roughly 97,000 clones, 80% to 90% occurring once. The CDR3 is 14 residues long. V lost 6 bases to trimming and J lost 8 bases, with 16 bases between them. Germline V gene lookup returns CDR1 MNHEY and CDR2 SVGAGI. The genes are TRBV6-5 and TRBJ1-4, with D possibly TRBD1 on 6 matching bases. Material: peripheral blood. This clonotype was sampled from a man aged 55 to 70 with acute or convalescent COVID-19. CDR3 region: CASSPDRLGEKLFF. The CDR3, as DNA: TGTGCCAGCAGCCCCGACAGGTTGGGGGAAAAACTGTTTTTT.